This T cell receptor (beta chain) originates from a study of blood T cell repertoires in COVID-19. Study in general: The United States, Italy and Spain supplied acute and convalescent COVID-19 samples. Sample material is recorded as cDNA or gDNA derived from T cells, B-cell-depleted T cells, or PBMCs.

Clones were read by immunoSEQ multiplex PCR, and TCRdb kept only the in-frame ones, dropping some. The sample carries about 480,000 clones, about 89% recorded once. This clone has a single count. Other DNA sequences within the sample encode an identical CDR3. The receptor was isolated from a woman aged 45-60 years with COVID-19, enrolled during active disease. The specimen was peripheral blood.

DNA for the CDR3: TGTGCCAGCAGCCCAACAGGGTCCACAGATACGCAGTATTTT. Protein: CASSPTGSTDTQYF. This chain links TRBV3-1 (or the pseudogene TRBV3-2) with TRBJ2-3, with a weak D call TRBD1 (6 bases). V lost 4 bases, J lost 2 bases, and 10 bases lay in between. Per germline, CDR1 LGHDT and CDR2 YNNKEL (reference sequence). CDR3 length equals 14 residues.